The clone carrying this TCR beta chain showed up just a few times. CDR1 and CDR2 from the germline V gene are MDHEN and SYDVKM. CDR3 size: 13 residues. Trimming stripped 5 bases from V and 2 bases from J, with 9 bases between. A single record per CDR3 protein comes from TCRdb applying MiXCR to the reads. The sample carries about 740,000 distinct CDR3 sequences, roughly 35% recorded once. The source of the sample is a study of T cell repertoires in cytomegalovirus infection. At the level of the study: Indicated by public TCR beta signatures were CMV infection and matching HLA type.

V usage is TRBV28 and J usage is TRBJ2-5; D gene uncertain. The TCR was taken from a human donor in good health (CMV status not recorded). Some clones in this sample may be carry-over from other donors' samples. The sequenced sample consisted of PBMCs. The CDR3 DNA reads as TGTGCCAGCAGTCAGTCAGATCAAGAGACCCAGTACTTC. It encodes CASSQSDQETQYF.